Each of the 10 T cell receptor beta chains below was sequenced from the same sample in a study of cytomegalovirus exposure and HLA in healthy donors. Primers: 60 Vbeta forward and 13 Jbeta reverse. Libraries were prepared by immunoSEQ multiplex PCR; TCRdb keeps only in-frame clonotypes and omits some of them. The sample contains roughly 190,000 clones, 70% to 80% of which appear only once. Sequenced sample: PBMCs. The receptors come from a woman in her 30s in good health and CMV-seropositive.

CDR3 nucleotide sequence: TGCGCCAGCAGCCGGCGGTCGTACCAAGAGACCCAGTACTTC. It translates to CASSRRSYQETQYF. V is TRBV5-1 and J is TRBJ2-5, with unresolved D. This CDR3 region has 14 residues. CDR1 SGHRS and CDR2 YFSETQ come from the germline V gene. V shed 4 bases and J shed 0 bases, with 10 bases lying between them.

To note about this clone: Relative to the germline gene, one junction end is altered; a read error may explain this. The gene calls are TRBV28 and TRBJ2-1; possible D gene TRBD2, 6 bases. This CDR3 has 15 residues. Germline CDR1 and CDR2: MDHEN and SYDVKM. The DNA for the CDR3 is TGTGCCAGCAATCCTGCGGACACGGACTACAATGGGCAGTTCTTC. It specifies CASNPADTDYNGQFF.

In the case of this clone: Other DNA sequences in this specimen translate into the identical CDR3. The V and J genes are TRBV18 and TRBJ2-5; 10 positions agree with TRBD1. Germline V gives CDR1 KGHSH, CDR2 LQKENI. The trim removed 5 bases at V and 1 base at J, leaving 1 base unmatched. CDR3 length: 14 residues. The CDR3 DNA follows: TGTGCCAGCTCAAGGGACAGGGGCCAAGAGACCCAGTACTTC. It specifies CASSRDRGQETQYF.

Turning to this clone: The junction does not match germline at one end; this may be a read error. J is TRBJ2-5 and V is TRBV7-9, with TRBD2 identical over 8 bases. The CDR3 sequence is 17 residues long. CDR1 SEHNR and CDR2 FQNEAQ come from the germline V gene (reference sequence). The CDR3 bases are TGTTCCAGCAGCCCTTCTTTAGCGGGGCTGCTTGAAGAGACCCAGTACTTC. It codes for CSSSPSLAGLLEETQYF.

The chain is built from TRBV9 and TRBJ2-5, with TRBD2 matching over 7 bases. CDR3 length equals 18 residues. The germline V gene has CDR1 SGDLS and CDR2 YYNGEE. The V and J ends lost 2 bases and 2 bases, in that order; junction bases with no gene match: 15. The CDR3 protein is CASSVTGLQREEQETQYF. The DNA of the CDR3 is TGTGCCAGCAGCGTCACGGGGCTTCAGCGGGAAGAGCAAGAGACCCAGTACTTC.

The chain uses TRBV6-5 and TRBJ1-2, with a weak D call TRBD1 (5 bases). CDR3 length equals 15 residues. The V and J ends lost 1 base and 7 bases respectively, with 16 bases between them. Germline loops: CDR1 MNHEY, CDR2 SVGAGI. The CDR3 spells CASSYFDSSEGGYTF. DNA for the CDR3: TGTGCCAGCAGTTACTTTGACAGCTCGGAGGGTGGCTACACCTTC.

In this sample, this clone turned up once. This chain uses TRBV4-1 with TRBJ2-2, with TRBD1 as a possible D gene (6 bases). Trimming pared 2 bases from V and 1 base from J, leaving 11 bases between. Germline CDR1 and CDR2: MGHRA and YSYEKL. The CDR3 is 16 amino acids. The CDR3 DNA sequence: TGCGCCAGCAGCCAACCTGGGGGCGAGAACACCGGGGAGCTGTTTTTT. Encoded protein: CASSQPGGENTGELFF.

This clone occurred a few times. The chain links TRBV18 to TRBJ1-1, with D unresolved. V shed 5 bases and J shed 10 bases, with 14 bases lying between them. The germline gives CDR1 KGHSH, CDR2 LQKENI. CDR3 length equals 12 residues. CDR3 nucleotides: TGTGCCAGCTCAGAGGGCCGCGAGTCAGCTTTCTTT. Protein sequence: CASSEGRESAFF.

V usage is TRBV28 and J usage is TRBJ1-5; D is perhaps TRBD1 (5 bases). CDR3 size: 12 residues. Between the trimmed V and J ends, which lost 8 bases and 5 bases, there was a span of 10 bases. In germline, CDR1 is MDHEN, CDR2 SYDVKM. The DNA of the CDR3 is TGTGCCAGCTCTACAGGTTATCAGCCCCAGCATTTT. It yields the protein CASSTGYQPQHF.

This sequence joins TRBV10-3 and TRBJ2-1; D unresolved. CDR1 ENHRY and CDR2 SYGVKD come from the germline V gene. The CDR3 covers 14 residues. V lost 2 bases, J lost 6 bases, and 11 bases lay in between. CDR3 sequence (DNA): TGTGCCATCAGTGAGGCTAGGAGTCCCAATGAGCAGTTCTTC. Translation: CAISEARSPNEQFF.